These 4 T cell receptor beta chains originate from one sample sequenced in a study of blood T cell repertoires in COVID-19. The protocol was immunoSEQ multiplex PCR, while the TCRdb copy is restricted to in-frame clones and leaves out a portion. The profile shows tens of thousands of clones, roughly 87% of them singletons. Sequenced sample: peripheral blood. The receptor set was obtained from a male donor with acute or convalescent COVID-19.

This chain joins TRBV29-1 and TRBJ1-3; D gene ambiguous. From germline, CDR1 is SQVTM and CDR2 ANQGSEA. Trimming removed 4 bases from V and 2 bases from J, with 6 bases in between. CDR3 length equals 12 residues. For the CDR3, the DNA is TGCAGCGTTGGGGCTGCTGGAAACACCATATATTTT. This translates into CSVGAAGNTIYF.

The J gene is TRBJ2-3, the V gene TRBV5-1; 10 bases line up with TRBD2. The V and J ends lost 2 bases and 2 bases, in that order; junction bases with no gene match: 5. The germline gives CDR1 SGHRS, CDR2 YFSETQ. The CDR3 sequence is 16 residues long. This chain's CDR3 is CASSFFSGGSTDTQYF. CDR3 in DNA: TGCGCCAGCAGCTTTTTTAGCGGGGGGTCCACAGATACGCAGTATTTT.

This chain connects TRBV10-1 to TRBJ2-7; the D gene is possibly TRBD1 (6 bases). CDR3 size: 17 residues. CDR1 and CDR2 (germline): WNHNN, SYGVQD (reference sequence). V shed 6 bases and J shed 0 bases, with 21 bases lying between them. The CDR3 protein is CASRTPPDSPYSYEQYF. In DNA form, the CDR3 reads TGCGCCAGCAGGACACCCCCGGACAGTCCTTACTCCTACGAGCAGTACTTC.

V and J are TRBV30 and TRBJ2-5, with D tentatively TRBD2 (6 bases). The CDR3 has 13 amino acids. The germline V gene has CDR1 GTSNPN and CDR2 SVGIG (reference sequence). V shed 4 bases and J shed 1 base, with 10 bases lying between them. The CDR3 region is CAWNLGGQETQYF. The CDR3 DNA sequence: TGTGCCTGGAACCTGGGGGGCCAAGAGACCCAGTACTTC.